The 26 T cell receptor beta chains presented below share a single source sample, sequenced in a study of CD8+ T cells in alopecia areata. Isolated RNA was reverse transcribed into cDNA used as the sequencing template. TCRdb keeps only in-frame clones here, not all; method: immunoSEQ multiplex PCR. The sample lists 200,000 to 250,000 clones, less than 65% occurring once. Treatment of the sample: oral pan-JAK inhibitor, 5-10 mg twice daily. The sequences come from CD4+ T cells sorted from blood, collected at week 4, from a patient treated with tofacitinib. The receptors here all came from a human donor with alopecia areata.

This chain joins TRBV6-5 and TRBJ1-2; D is uncertain. CDR3 size: 13 residues. The germline V gene encodes CDR1 MNHEY and CDR2 SVGAGI. V lost 0 bases and J lost 8, with 10 bases in between. The DNA for the CDR3 is TGTGCCAGCAGTTACTCGAGATTTACAGGCTACACCTTC. It codes for CASSYSRFTGYTF.

This clone was counted a single time. This chain joins TRBV29-1 and TRBJ1-3, with no clear D. This CDR3 comprises 13 residues. Germline V gives CDR1 SQVTM, CDR2 ANQGSEA. The V and J ends lost 5 bases and 3 bases respectively, with 11 bases between them. Written as DNA, the CDR3 is TGCAGCGTTAAACAGCTATTTGGAAACACCATATATTTT. Encoded protein: CSVKQLFGNTIYF. The complete variable domain, with remaining parts taken from reference TRBV29-1 and TRBJ1-3, reads SAVISQKPSRDICQRGTSLTIQCQVDSQVTMMFWYRQQPGQSLTLIATANQGSEATYESGFVIDKFPISRPNLTFSTLTVSNMSPEDSSIYLCSVKQLFGNTIYFGEGSWLTVV.

The chain employs TRBV5-1 and TRBJ1-1; D not certain. V was trimmed by 6 bases and J by 1 base, leaving 4 bases between them. The CDR3 sequence is 11 residues long. CDR1 is SGHRS, CDR2 YFSETQ, per germline. CDR3 in amino acids: CASMGNTEAFF. The CDR3 nucleotides read TGCGCCAGCATGGGGAACACTGAAGCTTTCTTT.

This clone was seen a handful of times. Other DNA sequences within the sample encode an identical CDR3. The chain couples TRBV30 to TRBJ1-2; D is undetermined. V lost 2 bases, J lost 5 bases, and 12 bases lay in between. The CDR3 runs 13 residues. Germline CDR1 reads GTSNPN; CDR2 reads SVGIG (reference sequence). For the CDR3, the DNA is TGTGCCTGGAGTCTTAGGACTGGTTATGGCTACACCTTC. This sequence encodes CAWSLRTGYGYTF.

In its sample, this clone was seen a few times. This chain links TRBV29-1 with TRBJ2-5; perhaps D is TRBD1 or TRBD2 (5 bases each). The CDR3 length is 14 residues. Trimming removed 3 bases at V and 6 bases at J, with 17 bases between. Germline V gene sequence: CDR1 SQVTM, CDR2 ANQGSEA. CDR3 region: CSVDPLGQGQTQYF. The CDR3 DNA reads as TGCAGCGTTGATCCTCTAGGGCAGGGACAGACCCAGTACTTC.

This chain uses TRBV29-1 with TRBJ2-1; TRBD1 is a possible D gene (6 bases). Per the germline V gene, CDR1 is SQVTM and CDR2 is ANQGSEA. Trimming removed 1 base from V and 13 bases from J, with 14 bases in between. The length of the CDR3 is 12 residues. Here the CDR3 DNA reads TGCAGCGTTGAAGGTACAGGGATAGGCCAGTTCTTC. It codes for CSVEGTGIGQFF.

This clone was seen more than once but under ten times. The chain uses TRBV7-8 and TRBJ2-5; 9 bases are shared with TRBD1. There are 16 residues in the CDR3. Germline CDR1 SGHVS, CDR2 FQNEAQ. V lost 5 bases, J lost 2 bases, and 9 bases stayed unmatched. The CDR3 sequence is CASSGTGGRRQETQYF. As DNA, the CDR3 is TGTGCCAGCAGCGGCACAGGGGGCCGGAGGCAAGAGACCCAGTACTTC.

The chain couples TRBV5-1 to TRBJ1-2; D not resolved. Trimming removed 4 bases at V and 3 bases at J, with 10 bases between. The CDR3 runs 13 residues. In germline, CDR1 is SGHRS, CDR2 YFSETQ. The CDR3 DNA reads as TGCGCCAGCAGCCCACTTGGGGACTATGGCTACACCTTC. This codes for CASSPLGDYGYTF.

V usage is TRBV4-2 and J usage is TRBJ1-4; a possible D gene is TRBD1 (5 bases). Per the germline V gene, CDR1 is LGHNA and CDR2 is YNFKEQ. CDR3 length: 16 amino acids. V lost 1 base and J lost 5, with 14 bases in between. The CDR3 reads CASSQANRDGNEKLFF. The CDR3 DNA follows: TGTGCCAGCAGCCAAGCTAACCGGGACGGAAATGAAAAACTGTTTTTT.

The CDR3 here is CASSLDRSSGYTF. The CDR3 DNA reads TGTGCCAGCAGCCTCGACAGGTCGAGCGGCTACACCTTC. The chain is built from TRBV7-2 and TRBJ1-2; D possibly corresponds to TRBD1 (6 bases). V lost 5 bases and J 8 bases, leaving 15 bases between the germline ends. Germline CDR1 and CDR2: SGHTA and FQGNSA. CDR3 length: 13 amino acids.

This chain joins TRBV4-2 and TRBJ2-5, with TRBD2 matching 9 bases. The germline gives CDR1 LGHNA, CDR2 YNFKEQ. The CDR3 runs 13 residues. V was clipped by 2 bases and J by 5 bases; unmatched bases: 0. CDR3 DNA: TGTGCCAGCAGCCAAAGCGGGGGGGAGACCCAGTACTTC. Residues: CASSQSGGETQYF.

V gene TRBV7-2 combines with J gene TRBJ2-3; D is unresolved. The germline V gene encodes CDR1 SGHTA and CDR2 FQGNSA. Deletions cut 1 base from V and 3 bases from J, with 8 bases between. The CDR3 covers 14 residues. The CDR3 sequence is CASSLVGGTDTQYF. CDR3 nucleotide sequence: TGTGCCAGCAGCTTAGTGGGCGGTACAGATACGCAGTATTTT.

The chain has TRBV6-5 and TRBJ2-1; tentatively, D is TRBD2 (6 bases). The V end was cut by 8 bases, the J end by 4 bases, with 18 bases between. The CDR3 sequence is 15 residues long. Per germline, CDR1 MNHEY and CDR2 SVGAGI. The CDR3 DNA reads as TGTGCCAGCGGCCGATCTAGCGTATCATACAATGAGCAGTTCTTC. Translation: CASGRSSVSYNEQFF.

Of note for this clone: Other DNA sequences of this sample code for an identical CDR3. The rearrangement uses TRBV10-3 and TRBJ2-7, with 9 bases matching TRBD1. Trimming removed 5 bases from V and 1 base from J; junction bases left unmatched: 3. Germline values: CDR1 ENHRY, CDR2 SYGVKD. The CDR3 is 14 amino acids. The CDR3 sequence: CAISPGTGSYEQYF. In DNA, the CDR3 is TGTGCCATCAGTCCCGGGACAGGGTCCTACGAGCAGTACTTC.

The rearrangement uses TRBV7-2 and TRBJ2-1; a weak D match, TRBD2 (5 bases). This CDR3 spans 12 amino acids. Germline V gives CDR1 SGHTA, CDR2 FQGNSA. V was clipped by 7 bases and J by 12 bases, with 16 bases between them. The DNA of the CDR3 is TGTGCCAGCAAAATCGTAAGCGGAGGGCAGTTCTTC. This encodes CASKIVSGGQFF.

The chain couples TRBV5-4 to TRBJ2-7; D is perhaps TRBD1 (6 bases). Germline V gene sequence: CDR1 SGHNT, CDR2 YYREEE (reference sequence). This CDR3 region has 13 residues. The V and J ends lost 9 bases and 2 bases respectively, with 15 bases between them. The CDR3 loop is CATSRDIAYEQYF. The CDR3 DNA reads TGTGCCACATCCCGGGACATAGCCTACGAGCAGTACTTC.

V is TRBV11-3 and J is TRBJ2-5; D call uncertain. V gave up 4 bases and J gave up 4 bases, with 16 bases separating them. The CDR3 covers 15 residues. Germline lookup yields CDR1 SGHNT and CDR2 YENEEA. The CDR3 sequence: CASSSPGGVGETQYF. CDR3 coding DNA: TGTGCCAGCAGCTCCCCGGGTGGAGTGGGAGAGACCCAGTACTTC.

This clone has a handful of counts. The chain couples TRBV5-8 to TRBJ2-3, with 7 bases fitting TRBD1. The CDR3 is made up of 14 amino acids. Germline CDR1 is SGHTS and CDR2 is YDEGEE. The V and J ends lost 4 bases and 1 base, in that order; junction bases with no gene match: 3. Here the CDR3 reads CASSPGQGTDTQYF. Here the CDR3 DNA reads TGTGCCAGCAGCCCAGGACAGGGCACAGATACGCAGTATTTT.

The rearrangement uses TRBV29-1 and TRBJ1-1; D gene uncertain. Trimming stripped 1 base from V and 5 bases from J, with 8 bases between. Per the germline V gene, CDR1 is SQVTM and CDR2 is ANQGSEA. CDR3 size: 12 residues. CDR3 coding DNA: TGCAGCGTTGAAGTGAGTAGGACTGAAGCTTTCTTT. Translation: CSVEVSRTEAFF.

The rearrangement links TRBV6-6 to TRBJ1-1; D call uncertain. Germline values: CDR1 MNHNY, CDR2 SVGAGI (reference sequence). The CDR3 sequence is 12 residues long. The V and J ends lost 5 bases and 5 bases respectively, with 9 bases between them. CDR3 amino acids: CASSLGPTEAFF. For the CDR3, the DNA is TGTGCCAGCAGTCTCGGACCTACTGAAGCTTTCTTT.

This clone was seen only a few times. The chain couples TRBV2 to TRBJ2-2; a possible D gene is TRBD2 (5 bases). V was pared by 6 bases and J by 4 bases, with 9 bases between. This CDR3 region has 13 residues. The germline CDR1 and CDR2 sequences are SNHLY and FYNNEI. The CDR3 nucleotides are TGTGCCAGCAGACCTGGACTCACCGGGGAGCTGTTTTTT. As protein: CASRPGLTGELFF.

V and J are TRBV6-6 and TRBJ1-2, with D uncertain. Trimming cost V 5 bases and J 2 bases, with 9 bases left between them. CDR3 length equals 13 residues. Germline V gene data show CDR1 as MNHNY and CDR2 as SVGAGI (reference sequence). The CDR3 DNA follows: TGTGCCAGCAGTCCGGACCGAAACTATGGCTACACCTTC. Amino acids: CASSPDRNYGYTF.

This chain uses TRBV7-9 with TRBJ2-7; D uncertain. V lost 6 bases to trimming and J lost 7 bases, with 7 bases between them. Germline values: CDR1 SEHNR, CDR2 FQNEAQ (reference sequence). The CDR3 totals 10 residues. CDR3 residues: CASSAEEQYF. The CDR3 DNA reads as TGTGCCAGCAGTGCTGAGGAGCAGTACTTC.

A word on this clone: One end of the junction is discordant with germline, which a read error may explain. The chain carries TRBV7-2 and TRBJ2-7; 7 bases are shared with TRBD2. Germline V gene data show CDR1 as SGHTA and CDR2 as FQGNSA. The CDR3 length is 13 residues. The CDR3 spells CASSPRREGSWSF. CDR3 coding DNA: TGTGCCAGCAGCCCCCGGAGGGAGGGGTCTTGGAGCTTC.

The chain uses TRBV7-6 and TRBJ2-3, with 10 positions matching TRBD2. Trimming removed 4 bases from V and 2 bases from J; junction bases left unmatched: 6. CDR3 length: 16 residues. In germline, CDR1 is SGHVS, CDR2 FNYEAQ. CDR3 protein: CASSSLAGAYTDTQYF. The CDR3 DNA sequence: TGTGCCAGCAGCTCCCTAGCGGGGGCCTACACAGATACGCAGTATTTT.

The J gene is TRBJ2-1, the V gene TRBV29-1; 9 bases are a match to TRBD1. Trimming cost V 3 bases and J 8 bases; bases outside gene matches: 5. Germline assignment: CDR1 SQVTM and CDR2 ANQGSEA. CDR3 size: 13 residues. CDR3 loop: CSVDPQGADEQFF. The CDR3 DNA reads as TGCAGCGTTGACCCACAGGGGGCCGATGAGCAGTTCTTC.